The 22 T cell receptor beta chains given below trace back to one sample, sequenced in a study of T cells after posttransplantation cyclophosphamide. Libraries were prepared by immunoSEQ multiplex PCR; TCRdb keeps only in-frame clonotypes and omits some of them. Of about 8,000 clones listed, more than 85% are singletons. Sequencing was carried out using CD4+ T cells sorted from blood. These receptors originate from a woman between 50 and 59 years old in good health and a related stem cell transplant donor.

V gene TRBV10-3 combines with J gene TRBJ1-5; 7 bases are a match to TRBD1. The germline V gene encodes CDR1 ENHRY and CDR2 SYGVKD. The CDR3 consists of 14 residues. V was pared by 3 bases and J by 11 bases, with 10 bases of the junction left unmatched. The CDR3 sequence is CAISEQGQASAQHF. The CDR3 bases are TGTGCCATCAGTGAACAAGGACAGGCCTCGGCCCAGCATTTT.

The chain carries TRBV6-5 and TRBJ1-6; D is perhaps TRBD1 (6 bases). Germline assignment: CDR1 MNHEY and CDR2 SVGAGI. CDR3 length: 14 residues. V lost 7 bases and J 10 bases, leaving 17 bases between the germline ends. The CDR3 sequence: CASTMEQGYSPLHF. The CDR3 bases are TGTGCCAGCACCATGGAACAGGGCTACTCACCCCTCCACTTT.

The J gene is TRBJ1-4, the V gene TRBV4-1, with 9 bases that match TRBD1. V shed 0 bases and J 3 bases; nucleotides not matched to a gene: 5. From germline, CDR1 is MGHRA and CDR2 YSYEKL. This CDR3 has 17 amino acids. CDR3: CASSQDSQGAPNEKLFF. The CDR3 DNA sequence: TGCGCCAGCAGCCAAGATTCACAGGGGGCCCCTAATGAAAAACTGTTTTTT.

The CDR3 loop reads CASRLSGGAREAFF. The CDR3 DNA is TGCGCCAGCAGACTCTCCGGGGGGGCGCGAGAAGCTTTCTTT. V usage is TRBV5-1 and J usage is TRBJ1-1, with D possibly being TRBD1 (6 bases). The V gene's germline CDR1 is SGHRS and CDR2 YFSETQ. V was cut by 5 bases and J by 8 bases, with 19 bases left in between. CDR3 length equals 14 residues. The whole variable domain, filled in from reference TRBV5-1 and TRBJ1-1, reads KAGVTQTPRYLIKTRGQQVTLSCSPISGHRSVSWYQQTPGQGLQFLFEYFSETQRNKGNFPGRFSGRQFSNSRSEMNVSTLELGDSALYLCASRLSGGAREAFFGQGTRLTVV.

This clone was counted a single time. CDR3 amino acids: CASSLNGEGSYEQYF. In DNA, the CDR3 is TGTGCCAGCAGCTTAAACGGGGAAGGCTCCTACGAGCAGTACTTC. V and J are TRBV13 and TRBJ2-5, with D perhaps matching TRBD2 (5 bases). Near its end, the DNA agrees better with TRBJ2-7, so the J call may be wrong. Germline V lookup: CDR1 PRHDT, CDR2 FYEKMQ (reference sequence). The CDR3 has 15 residues.

This clone was recorded once. The rearrangement joins TRBV10-3 to TRBJ2-1; 11 bases fit TRBD2. CDR3 length: 13 residues. After removal of 6 bases from V and 13 bases from J, the junction contained 8 bases not matched to a gene. Looked up from germline, CDR1 is ENHRY and CDR2 is SYGVKD. The CDR3 spells CAISQTSGGDQFF. The CDR3 nucleotides read TGTGCCATCAGCCAAACTAGCGGGGGAGATCAGTTCTTC.

This clone was found once. This chain uses TRBV28 with TRBJ2-6; D not resolved. V gave up 2 bases and J gave up 0 bases, with 5 bases separating them. The germline gives CDR1 MDHEN, CDR2 SYDVKM. This CDR3 spans 15 amino acids. The CDR3 protein is CASSLPSSGANVLTF. The CDR3 DNA reads TGTGCCAGCAGTTTACCGTCCTCTGGGGCCAACGTCCTGACTTTC.

J is TRBJ2-4 and V is TRBV10-3; D perhaps matches TRBD2 (6 bases). The V end lost 2 bases, the J end lost 0 bases, and 32 bases lay between the germline ends. Looked up from germline, CDR1 is ENHRY and CDR2 is SYGVKD. The CDR3 runs 23 residues. The CDR3 reads CAISEPEGWGKDGGTLAKNIQYF. DNA of the CDR3: TGTGCCATCAGTGAGCCAGAAGGTTGGGGGAAGGACGGCGGGACCTTAGCCAAAAACATTCAGTACTTC.

This chain links TRBV7-6 with TRBJ2-1, with 8 nucleotides matching TRBD1. Looked up from germline, CDR1 is SGHVS and CDR2 is FNYEAQ. This CDR3 comprises 17 residues. V shed 3 bases and J 7 bases; nucleotides not matched to a gene: 14. In DNA, the CDR3 is TGTGCCAGCAGCTTGATTCCGACAGGGGAACGGGGGAATGAGCAGTTCTTC. Protein: CASSLIPTGERGNEQFF.

This chain uses TRBV28 with TRBJ2-7, with 7 positions matching TRBD1. Trimming removed 6 bases from V and 2 bases from J; junction bases left unmatched: 10. This CDR3 region has 15 residues. CDR1 MDHEN and CDR2 SYDVKM come from the germline V gene. This CDR3 reads CASRRPGTDAYEQYF. CDR3 coding DNA: TGTGCCAGCAGAAGACCCGGGACAGACGCCTACGAGCAGTACTTC.

This chain uses TRBV28 with TRBJ2-3; D uncertain. Germline-derived CDR1 and CDR2 are MDHEN and SYDVKM. With 6 bases removed from V and 5 bases from J, the gap between germline ends came to 3 bases. CDR3 length equals 10 residues. The CDR3 DNA is TGTGCCAGCAGCCAAGATACGCAGTATTTT. Protein: CASSQDTQYF.

This sequence joins TRBV28 and TRBJ2-7, with 10 bases matching TRBD1. Germline-derived CDR1 and CDR2 are MDHEN and SYDVKM. The CDR3 sequence is 14 residues long. The V segment lost 6 bases and the J segment 6 bases; nucleotides outside the gene matches: 8. This chain's CDR3 is CASSNRDRGSEQYF. CDR3 DNA sequence: TGTGCCAGCAGCAACCGGGACAGGGGTTCCGAGCAGTACTTC.

The rearrangement joins TRBV27 to TRBJ2-3; 7 nucleotides line up with TRBD2. V shed 0 bases and J 7 bases; nucleotides not matched to a gene: 4. From germline, CDR1 is MNHEY and CDR2 SMNVEV (reference sequence). CDR3 length: 14 residues. The CDR3 is CASSLSSGIYTQYF. The DNA of the CDR3 is TGTGCCAGCAGTTTATCCAGCGGGATTTATACGCAGTATTTT.

The chain carries TRBV29-1 and TRBJ1-5; D might be TRBD1 (6 bases). This CDR3 spans 13 amino acids. V gave up 3 bases and J gave up 4 bases, with 10 bases separating them. The V gene's germline CDR1 is SQVTM and CDR2 ANQGSEA. The CDR3, as DNA: TGCAGCGTTGACCAGGGGCCAAATCAGCCCCAGCATTTT. Translated, it gives CSVDQGPNQPQHF.

The rearrangement links TRBV6-5 to TRBJ2-7; 13 bases agree with TRBD2. Germline CDR1 and CDR2: MNHEY and SVGAGI. The ends lost 5 bases at V and 6 bases at J; junction bases unmatched: 4. CDR3 length equals 14 residues. Here the CDR3 reads CASSRGLAGVEQYF. CDR3 nucleotides: TGTGCCAGCAGTCGAGGACTAGCGGGAGTCGAGCAGTACTTC.

V is TRBV6-1 and J is TRBJ1-2; TRBD1 aligns across 7 bases. CDR3 length: 15 residues. Germline CDR1 is MNHNS and CDR2 is SASEGT. V dropped 6 bases and J dropped 4; count of bases not matched to a gene: 11. The chain's CDR3 is CASSLNRGGFYGYTF. The CDR3 nucleotides are TGTGCCAGCAGCCTCAACAGGGGTGGATTCTATGGCTACACCTTC.

The chain joins TRBV5-1 to TRBJ2-4; a weak D match, TRBD2 (5 bases). The germline V gene encodes CDR1 SGHRS and CDR2 YFSETQ. The CDR3 extends over 15 amino acids. V was pared by 3 bases and J by 1 base, with 11 bases between. CDR3 region: CASSSPEEAKNIQYF. CDR3 nucleotides: TGCGCCAGCAGCTCGCCGGAGGAGGCCAAAAACATTCAGTACTTC.

The chain joins TRBV5-1 to TRBJ1-1, with 8 bases lining up with TRBD1. Trimming removed 5 bases from V and 2 bases from J; junction bases left unmatched: 2. The CDR3 length is 13 residues. CDR1 and CDR2 from the germline V gene are SGHRS and YFSETQ. This CDR3 reads CASRPGGNTEAFF. For the CDR3, the DNA is TGCGCCAGCAGACCAGGGGGCAACACTGAAGCTTTCTTT. The complete variable domain, with remaining parts taken from reference TRBV5-1 and TRBJ1-1, reads KAGVTQTPRYLIKTRGQQVTLSCSPISGHRSVSWYQQTPGQGLQFLFEYFSETQRNKGNFPGRFSGRQFSNSRSEMNVSTLELGDSALYLCASRPGGNTEAFFGQGTRLTVV.

V gene TRBV29-1 combines with J gene TRBJ2-3, with a weak D call TRBD2 (6 bases). Looked up from germline, CDR1 is SQVTM and CDR2 is ANQGSEA. The CDR3 consists of 14 residues. V was shortened by 4 bases and J by 2 bases, with 13 bases between the two germline ends. This CDR3 is CSVGIRGSTDTQYF. Written as DNA, the CDR3 is TGCAGCGTTGGGATACGGGGGTCCACAGATACGCAGTATTTT.

This clone was found once. The chain recombines TRBV5-1 with TRBJ2-2, with a weak D call TRBD1 (7 bases). V lost 0 bases to trimming and J lost 1 base, with 13 bases between them. The germline V gene encodes CDR1 SGHRS and CDR2 YFSETQ. The CDR3 contains 17 residues. The CDR3 DNA follows: TGCGCCAGCAGCTTGGAAGGAGGGGGCCGGAACACCGGGGAGCTGTTTTTT. This gives the protein CASSLEGGGRNTGELFF.

V and J are TRBV5-5 and TRBJ2-3; D may be TRBD1 (5 bases). Trimming pared 2 bases from V and 1 base from J, leaving 17 bases between. The CDR3 contains 17 residues. Germline CDR1 SGHKS, CDR2 YYEKEE (reference sequence). CDR3 sequence reads: CASSFPTVQGRTDTQYF. DNA for the CDR3: TGTGCCAGCAGCTTCCCGACAGTCCAGGGTCGCACAGATACGCAGTATTTT.

As concerns this clone: The same CDR3 arises from other DNA sequences in this sample as well. This chain uses TRBV7-7 with TRBJ2-7; D gene unclear. The CDR3 has 13 residues. Germline-derived CDR1 and CDR2 are SSHAT and FNYEAQ (reference sequence). Trimming stripped 1 base from V and 5 bases from J, with 9 bases between. The CDR3 region has the DNA TGTGCCAGCAGCTTAGATCGGTTCGACGAGCAGTACTTC. It specifies CASSLDRFDEQYF.